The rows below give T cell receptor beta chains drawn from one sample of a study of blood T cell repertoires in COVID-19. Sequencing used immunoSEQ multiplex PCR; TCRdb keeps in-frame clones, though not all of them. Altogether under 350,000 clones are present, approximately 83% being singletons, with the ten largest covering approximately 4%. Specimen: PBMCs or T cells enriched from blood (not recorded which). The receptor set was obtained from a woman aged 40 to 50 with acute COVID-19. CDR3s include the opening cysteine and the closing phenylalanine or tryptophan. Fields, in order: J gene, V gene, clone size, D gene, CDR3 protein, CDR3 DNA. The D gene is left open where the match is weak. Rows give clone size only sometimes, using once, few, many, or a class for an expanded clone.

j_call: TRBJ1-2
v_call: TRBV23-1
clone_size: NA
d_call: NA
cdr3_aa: CASSQSMRQPDYGYTF
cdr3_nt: TGCGCCAGCAGTCAATCGATGAGACAGCCAGACTATGGCTACACCTTC

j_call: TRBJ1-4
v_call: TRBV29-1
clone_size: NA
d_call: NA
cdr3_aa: CSVAQATTNEKLFF
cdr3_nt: TGCAGCGTTGCACAGGCTACAACTAATGAAAAACTGTTTTTT

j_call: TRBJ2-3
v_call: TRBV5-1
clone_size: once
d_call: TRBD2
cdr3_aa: CASSFFGKAGAPQYF
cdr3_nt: TGCGCCAGCAGTTTTTTTGGGAAAGCGGGAGCCCCGCAGTATTTT

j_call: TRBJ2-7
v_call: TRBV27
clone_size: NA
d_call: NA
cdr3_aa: CASSPLSYEQYF
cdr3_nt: TGTGCCAGCAGTCCCCTCTCCTACGAGCAGTACTTC

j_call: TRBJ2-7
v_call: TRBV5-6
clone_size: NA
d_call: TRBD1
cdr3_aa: CASSWGLQGFYEQYF
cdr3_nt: TGTGCCAGCAGCTGGGGTTTACAGGGGTTCTACGAGCAGTACTTC

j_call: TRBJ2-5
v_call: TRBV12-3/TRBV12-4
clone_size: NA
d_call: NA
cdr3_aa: CASSSRGETQYF
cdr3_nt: TGTGCCAGCAGTTCCAGAGGGGAGACCCAGTACTTC

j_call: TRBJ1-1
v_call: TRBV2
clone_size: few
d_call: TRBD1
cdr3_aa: CASTFRDRATEAFF
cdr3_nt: TGTGCCAGCACGTTCAGGGACAGGGCCACTGAAGCTTTCTTT

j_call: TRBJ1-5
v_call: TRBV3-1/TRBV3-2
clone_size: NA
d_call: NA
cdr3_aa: CASSQGASNQPQHF
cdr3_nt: TGTGCCAGCAGCCAAGGGGCGAGCAATCAGCCCCAGCATTTT

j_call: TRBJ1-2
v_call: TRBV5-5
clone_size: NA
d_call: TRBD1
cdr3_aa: CASSKDTGGYGYTF
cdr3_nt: TGTGCCAGCAGCAAGGATACAGGGGGGTATGGCTACACCTTC

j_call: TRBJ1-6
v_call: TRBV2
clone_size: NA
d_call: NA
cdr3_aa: CASSPSQGGNSPLHF
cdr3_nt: TGTGCCAGCAGCCCGTCACAGGGCGGTAATTCACCCCTCCACTTT

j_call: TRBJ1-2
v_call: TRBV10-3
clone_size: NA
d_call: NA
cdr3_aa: CAISEPRTVYGYTF
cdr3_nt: TGTGCCATCAGTGAGCCCAGGACAGTCTATGGCTACACCTTC

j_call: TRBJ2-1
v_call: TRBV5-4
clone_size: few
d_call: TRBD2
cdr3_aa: CASSPAGGSYNEQFF
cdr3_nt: TGTGCCAGCAGCCCGGCGGGGGGGTCCTACAATGAGCAGTTCTTC

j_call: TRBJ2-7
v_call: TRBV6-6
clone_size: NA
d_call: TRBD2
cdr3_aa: CASSSRDYQTYEQYF
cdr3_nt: TGTGCCAGCAGCAGCCGGGACTATCAGACCTACGAGCAGTACTTC

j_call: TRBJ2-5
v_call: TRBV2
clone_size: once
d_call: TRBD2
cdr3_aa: CASNGRLAGTKETQYF
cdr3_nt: TGTGCCAGCAATGGAAGGCTAGCGGGGACTAAAGAGACCCAGTACTTC

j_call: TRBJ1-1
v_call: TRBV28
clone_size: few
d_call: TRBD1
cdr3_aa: CASSSTGVAFF
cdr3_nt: TGTGCCAGCAGTTCTACAGGGGTAGCTTTCTTT

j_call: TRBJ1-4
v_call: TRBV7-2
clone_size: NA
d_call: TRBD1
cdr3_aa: CASSVGQATNEKLFF
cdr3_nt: TGTGCCAGCAGCGTCGGACAGGCAACTAATGAAAAACTGTTTTTT

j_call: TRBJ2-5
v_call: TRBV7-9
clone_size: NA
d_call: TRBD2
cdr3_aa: CASSWASGGTERETQYF
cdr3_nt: TGTGCCAGCAGCTGGGCTAGCGGGGGGACCGAGAGGGAGACCCAGTACTTC

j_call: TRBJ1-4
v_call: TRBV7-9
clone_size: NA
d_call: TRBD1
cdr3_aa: CASSFGQGHEKLFF
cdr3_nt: TGTGCCAGCAGCTTCGGACAGGGGCATGAAAAACTGTTTTTT

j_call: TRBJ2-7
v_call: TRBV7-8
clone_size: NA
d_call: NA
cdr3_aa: CASSLVGGVWGSYEQYF
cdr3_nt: TGTGCCAGCAGCTTAGTGGGGGGTGTCTGGGGCTCCTACGAGCAGTACTTC

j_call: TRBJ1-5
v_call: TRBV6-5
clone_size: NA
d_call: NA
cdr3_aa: CASTWGLQNQPQHF
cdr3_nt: TGTGCCAGCACGTGGGGACTGCAGAATCAGCCCCAGCATTTT

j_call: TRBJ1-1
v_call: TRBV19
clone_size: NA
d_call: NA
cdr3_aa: CASSIGGPQRRAFF
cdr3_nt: TGTGCCAGTAGTATAGGGGGCCCGCAAAGGCGGGCTTTCTTT

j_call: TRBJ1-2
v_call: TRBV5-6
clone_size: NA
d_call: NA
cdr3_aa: CASSFLPREGNYGYTF
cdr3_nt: TGTGCCAGCAGCTTTCTTCCCAGAGAGGGTAACTATGGCTACACCTTC

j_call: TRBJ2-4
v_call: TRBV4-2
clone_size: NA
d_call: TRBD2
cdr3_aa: CASSPVASGGADSKNIQYF
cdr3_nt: TGTGCCAGCAGCCCAGTAGCTAGCGGGGGGGCGGATTCCAAAAACATTCAGTACTTC

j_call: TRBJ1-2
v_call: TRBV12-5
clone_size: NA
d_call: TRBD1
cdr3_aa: CASGTGQGAFGYTF
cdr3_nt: TGTGCTAGTGGTACGGGACAGGGGGCTTTCGGCTACACCTTC

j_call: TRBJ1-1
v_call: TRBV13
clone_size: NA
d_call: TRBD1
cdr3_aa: CASSPWTGGNTEAFF
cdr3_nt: TGTGCCAGCAGCCCTTGGACAGGGGGAAACACTGAAGCTTTCTTT

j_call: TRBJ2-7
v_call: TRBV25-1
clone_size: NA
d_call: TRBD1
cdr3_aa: CASSETGFRYEQYF
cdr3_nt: TGTGCCAGCAGTGAGACAGGGTTTAGGTACGAGCAGTACTTC

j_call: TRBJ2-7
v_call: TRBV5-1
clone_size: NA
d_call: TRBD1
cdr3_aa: CASSGTGTGVNEQYF
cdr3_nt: TGCGCCAGCAGCGGAACCGGGACAGGGGTGAACGAGCAGTACTTC

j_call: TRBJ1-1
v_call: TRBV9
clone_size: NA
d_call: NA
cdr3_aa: CASSQNQLNTEAFF
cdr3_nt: TGTGCCAGCAGCCAGAATCAATTGAACACTGAAGCTTTCTTT

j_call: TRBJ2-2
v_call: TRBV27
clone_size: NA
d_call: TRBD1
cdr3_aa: CASSLSGGNTGELFF
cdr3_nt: TGTGCCAGCAGTTTATCAGGGGGCAACACCGGGGAGCTGTTTTTT

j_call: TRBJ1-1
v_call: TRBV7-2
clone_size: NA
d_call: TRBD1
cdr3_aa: CASSGHRGRTEAFF
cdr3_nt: TGTGCCAGCAGCGGACACAGGGGGCGTACTGAAGCTTTCTTT

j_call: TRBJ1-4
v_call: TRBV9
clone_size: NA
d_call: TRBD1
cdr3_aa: CASSVGQGANEKLFF
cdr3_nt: TGTGCCAGCAGCGTAGGACAGGGGGCTAATGAAAAACTGTTTTTT

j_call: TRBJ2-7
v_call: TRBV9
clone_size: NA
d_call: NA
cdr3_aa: CASSTDSSPTYEQYF
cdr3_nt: TGTGCCAGCAGCACCGACAGCTCCCCTACCTACGAGCAGTACTTC

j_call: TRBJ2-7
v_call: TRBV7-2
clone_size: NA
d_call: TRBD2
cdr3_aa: CASSHRTSGRGVYF
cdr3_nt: TGTGCCAGCAGCCACCGGACTAGCGGGAGAGGTGTGTACTTC

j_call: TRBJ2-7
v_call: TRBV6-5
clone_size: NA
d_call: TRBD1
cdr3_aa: CASSYSNRGALEQYF
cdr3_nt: TGTGCCAGCAGTTACTCGAACAGGGGTGCTCTCGAGCAGTACTTC

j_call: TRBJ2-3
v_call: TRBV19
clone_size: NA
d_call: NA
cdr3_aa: CASSISQGADTQYF
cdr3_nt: TGTGCCAGTAGTATTTCCCAGGGTGCAGATACGCAGTATTTT

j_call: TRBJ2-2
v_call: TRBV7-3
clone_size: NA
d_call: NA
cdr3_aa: CASSLTRHSGELFF
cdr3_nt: TGTGCCAGCAGCTTAACGCGACACTCCGGGGAGCTGTTTTTT

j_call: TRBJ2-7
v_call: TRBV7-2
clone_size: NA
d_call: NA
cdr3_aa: CASSSTGGGYEQYF
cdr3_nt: TGTGCCAGCAGCTCCACAGGGGGGGGGTACGAGCAGTACTTC

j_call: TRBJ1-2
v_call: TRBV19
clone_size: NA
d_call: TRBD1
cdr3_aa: CASSRDRGNYGYTF
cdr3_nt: TGTGCCAGTAGTAGGGACAGGGGGAACTATGGCTACACCTTC

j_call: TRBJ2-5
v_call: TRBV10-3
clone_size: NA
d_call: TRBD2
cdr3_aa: CAISVSLAGGETQYF
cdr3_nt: TGTGCCATCAGTGTATCACTAGCGGGGGGAGAGACCCAGTACTTC

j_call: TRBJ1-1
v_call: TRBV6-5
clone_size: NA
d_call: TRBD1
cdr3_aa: CASSLTGGSEAFF
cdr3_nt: TGTGCCAGCAGTTTAACAGGGGGTTCTGAAGCTTTCTTT